These 21 T cell receptor beta chains were sequenced from one sample in a study of T cells after yellow fever vaccination (dated by TCRdb to between 2018 and 2021). The treatment or condition label of this sample denotes: live attenuated yellow fever vaccine strain. To prepare the library, 5' RACE was applied. Sequencing instrument: Illumina HiSeq 2500. The raw public data were reprocessed by TCRdb itself: fastp quality trimming at Q25, MiXCR clonotype calling, in-frame beta chains only. Each entry merges the rows of one CDR3 protein and shows their most common DNA and genes. The table for this sample lists a few hundred thousand distinct CDR3 sequences; 6.8% of them were counted only once. The ten largest clonotypes hold 15% to 20% of the sample. The sequences come from PBMCs, collected around 45 days after the first yellow fever vaccination. All receptors come from a man aged 18 to 29 who received the YFV17D yellow fever vaccine.

This clonotype turned up a few times. This rearrangement joins TRBV9 to TRBJ2-2, with no clear D. The CDR3 length is 14 residues. Trimming pared 0 bases from V and 8 bases from J, leaving 11 bases between. The V gene's germline CDR1 is SGDLS and CDR2 YYNGEE. Written as DNA, the CDR3 is TGTGCCAGCAGCGTAGACCGAGTAGGTGGGGAGCTGTTTTTT. Translation gives CASSVDRVGGELFF.

The chain combines TRBV14 with TRBJ1-2; no reliable D call. CDR1 and CDR2 (germline): SGHDN, FVKESK. V was clipped by 3 bases and J by 3 bases, with 11 bases between them. This CDR3 contains 14 residues. CDR3: CASSHSGTYYGYTF. CDR3 DNA: TGTGCCAGCAGCCACTCCGGAACCTACTATGGCTACACCTTC.

This clonotype was detected many times. The chain combines TRBV7-9 with TRBJ2-2; 7 bases are shared with TRBD1. The CDR3 has 16 residues. V was clipped by 2 bases and J by 1 base; unmatched bases: 4. Germline lookup yields CDR1 SEHNR and CDR2 FQNEAQ (reference sequence). The DNA of the CDR3 is TGTGCCAGCAGCTTAAGAGGGGGCGAGAACACCGGGGAGCTGTTTTTT. As protein: CASSLRGGENTGELFF. Supplemented by reference TRBV7-9 and TRBJ2-2, the full variable domain reads DTGVSQNPRHKITKRGQNVTFRCDPISEHNRLYWYRQTLGQGPEFLTYFQNEAQLEKSRLLSDRFSAERPKGSFSTLEIQRTEQGDSAMYLCASSLRGGENTGELFFGEGSRLTVL.

This clonotype was picked up a small number of times. This chain links TRBV4-2 with TRBJ1-5; D is perhaps TRBD1 (5 bases). V was clipped by 2 bases and J by 0 bases, with 14 bases between them. The CDR3 consists of 17 residues. Germline assignment: CDR1 LGHNA and CDR2 YNFKEQ. The DNA of the CDR3 is TGTGCCAGCAGCCAAAATTCAGGGCTCGTTAGCAATCAGCCCCAGCATTTT. It yields the protein CASSQNSGLVSNQPQHF.

This clonotype was found a few times. The chain is built from TRBV7-8 and TRBJ2-7; 8 positions agree with TRBD2. The CDR3 has 16 residues. The germline V gene encodes CDR1 SGHVS and CDR2 FQNEAQ. The junction had 10 bases not matched to a gene; V was cut back by 6 bases and J by 0 bases. The CDR3 DNA reads as TGTGCCAGCAGTGGTCGGGGGGGGGGAGACTCCTACGAGCAGTACGTC. Residues: CASSGRGGGDSYEQYV.

Ten or more counts support this clonotype. The chain is built from TRBV12-3 or TRBV12-4 and TRBJ2-7, with TRBD1 matching 8 bases. Unmatched junction bases numbered 11, after V lost 6 bases and J lost 4 bases. This CDR3 is built from 15 residues. In DNA, the CDR3 is TGTGCCAGCAGCCAACAGGGGGTATCTCGTTACGAGCAGTACTTC. This sequence encodes CASSQQGVSRYEQYF.

This chain uses TRBV11-2 with TRBJ2-5; possibly TRBD1 for D (6 bases). This CDR3 contains 15 residues. The V end was cut by 7 bases, the J end by 2 bases, with 17 bases between. The germline gives CDR1 SGHAT, CDR2 FQNNGV. In nucleotides, the CDR3 is TGTGCCAGCACACAATCAGGGACAACTCAAGAGACCCAGTACTTC. Residues: CASTQSGTTQETQYF.

The chain combines TRBV11-2 with TRBJ2-2; unclear D gene. CDR1 and CDR2 (germline): SGHAT, FQNNGV. Trimming cost V 1 base and J 6 bases, with 12 bases left between them. This CDR3 contains 15 residues. CDR3 nucleotide sequence: TGTGCCAGCAGCTTAGCCTACCAGGTGTCCGGGGAGCTGTTTTTT. Translation gives CASSLAYQVSGELFF.

This clonotype came up a few times. The chain uses TRBV3-1 and TRBJ2-1; D unclear. V lost 0 bases, J lost 2 bases, and 8 bases lay in between. The CDR3 totals 15 residues. Germline V gene lookup returns CDR1 LGHDT and CDR2 YNNKEL (reference sequence). The CDR3 sequence: CASSQEWATYNEQFF. For the CDR3, the DNA is TGTGCCAGCAGCCAAGAGTGGGCGACCTACAATGAGCAGTTCTTC.

This clonotype was counted at least ten times. This rearrangement joins TRBV7-9 to TRBJ2-4; 7 bases match TRBD1. This CDR3 has 15 amino acids. V shed 5 bases and J 6 bases; nucleotides not matched to a gene: 10. CDR1 SEHNR and CDR2 FQNEAQ come from the germline V gene (reference sequence). CDR3 DNA: TGTGCCAGCAGCCCTACAGGGGCTCTTCCAAACATTCAGTACTTC. It translates to CASSPTGALPNIQYF.

The J gene is TRBJ2-5, the V gene TRBV10-3; TRBD2 agrees at 7 bases. With V trimmed by 0 bases and J by 0 bases, 10 bases remained unmatched. This CDR3 region has 18 residues. Germline V gene sequence: CDR1 ENHRY, CDR2 SYGVKD. CDR3 coding DNA: TGTGCCATCAGTGAGTCCCACGGGGCGGGGGATTACCAAGAGACCCAGTACTTC. Protein: CAISESHGAGDYQETQYF.

The CDR3 region is CSVARVMDTIFYGYTF. CDR3 DNA: TGCAGCGTCGCCCGGGTGATGGACACCATCTTCTATGGCTACACCTTC. V and J are TRBV29-1 and TRBJ1-2, with D tentatively TRBD1 (5 bases). CDR1 and CDR2 (germline): SQVTM, ANQGSEA. The CDR3 is 16 residues long. The V end was cut by 6 bases, the J end by 4 bases, with 24 bases between.

The chain has TRBV11-2 and TRBJ2-6; maybe TRBD1 (6 bases). The V end was cut by 1 base, the J end by 11 bases, with 9 bases between. The CDR3 has 13 residues. CDR1 is SGHAT and CDR2 is FQNNGV in the germline V gene. CDR3 residues: CASSLAGVHVLTF. CDR3 DNA: TGTGCCAGCAGCTTAGCAGGGGTGCACGTCCTGACTTTC.

The chain joins TRBV7-2 to TRBJ2-2; no reliable D call. This CDR3 comprises 14 residues. Germline V gene lookup returns CDR1 SGHTA and CDR2 FQGNSA. The V gene lost 1 base and the J gene lost 1 base, with 4 bases spanning the gap. CDR3 sequence (DNA): TGTGCCAGCAGCTTAGATTGGAACACCGGGGAGCTGTTTTTT. This sequence encodes CASSLDWNTGELFF.

V is TRBV5-1 and J is TRBJ2-1; either TRBD1 or TRBD2 may fit D (5 bases each). From germline, CDR1 is SGHRS and CDR2 YFSETQ. The CDR3 covers 15 residues. Deletions cut 1 base from V and 9 bases from J, with 17 bases between. CDR3 loop: CASSLRGLGDGEQFF. The CDR3 coding sequence is TGCGCCAGCAGCTTGCGAGGGTTGGGGGACGGTGAGCAGTTCTTC.

This clonotype occurred many times. CDR3 sequence: CASSHNPQETQYF. The CDR3 coding sequence is TGTGCCAGCAGTCACAATCCGCAAGAGACCCAGTACTTC. The genes are TRBV12-3 or TRBV12-4 and TRBJ2-5; D is uncertain. Between the trimmed V and J ends, which lost 5 bases and 2 bases, there was a span of 9 bases. This CDR3 has 13 amino acids.

This rearrangement joins TRBV7-6 to TRBJ1-1; maybe TRBD1 (6 bases). Between the trimmed V and J ends, which lost 5 bases and 0 bases, there was a span of 22 bases. The CDR3 loop spans 18 amino acids. Germline lookup yields CDR1 SGHVS and CDR2 FNYEAQ. The CDR3 DNA is TGTGCCAGCAGCATACGCGGGGCAGGGGAGGAGATGAACACTGAAGCTTTCTTT. Its protein product is CASSIRGAGEEMNTEAFF.

This clonotype was detected many times. The chain couples TRBV6-5 to TRBJ2-7; D possibly corresponds to TRBD2 (5 bases). The ends were cut back, 0 bases at V and 0 bases at J, with 9 bases in the middle. The germline gives CDR1 MNHEY, CDR2 SVGAGI. This CDR3 contains 15 residues. Here the CDR3 DNA reads TGTGCCAGCAGTTACTCGAGAGGGAACTCCTACGAGCAGTACTTC. Translated, it gives CASSYSRGNSYEQYF.

The rearrangement links TRBV12-3 or TRBV12-4 to TRBJ2-5, with a tentative D call TRBD2 (5 bases). The CDR3 length is 12 residues. Trimming removed 8 bases at V and 5 bases at J, with 12 bases between. The CDR3 sequence is CASGGLGETQYF. The DNA for the CDR3 is TGTGCCAGCGGCGGACTGGGGGAGACCCAGTACTTC.

This clonotype has only a few counts. V gene TRBV4-3 combines with J gene TRBJ2-6; D is possibly TRBD2 (5 bases). V lost 0 bases and J 2 bases, leaving 11 bases between the germline ends. The V gene's germline CDR1 is LGHNA and CDR2 YSLEER. CDR3 size: 17 residues. The CDR3 protein is CASSQDYEGAGANVLTF. Written as DNA, the CDR3 is TGCGCCAGCAGCCAAGATTACGAGGGAGCTGGGGCCAACGTCCTGACTTTC.

This clonotype has more than one count but fewer than ten. Here the CDR3 reads CASSQDLGFYQPQHF. The CDR3 DNA reads TGCGCCAGCAGCCAAGATCTCGGGTTTTATCAGCCCCAGCATTTT. J is TRBJ1-5 and V is TRBV4-1; D unclear. V lost 0 bases and J lost 5, with 11 bases in between. The CDR3 has 15 amino acids. The germline V gene encodes CDR1 MGHRA and CDR2 YSYEKL.